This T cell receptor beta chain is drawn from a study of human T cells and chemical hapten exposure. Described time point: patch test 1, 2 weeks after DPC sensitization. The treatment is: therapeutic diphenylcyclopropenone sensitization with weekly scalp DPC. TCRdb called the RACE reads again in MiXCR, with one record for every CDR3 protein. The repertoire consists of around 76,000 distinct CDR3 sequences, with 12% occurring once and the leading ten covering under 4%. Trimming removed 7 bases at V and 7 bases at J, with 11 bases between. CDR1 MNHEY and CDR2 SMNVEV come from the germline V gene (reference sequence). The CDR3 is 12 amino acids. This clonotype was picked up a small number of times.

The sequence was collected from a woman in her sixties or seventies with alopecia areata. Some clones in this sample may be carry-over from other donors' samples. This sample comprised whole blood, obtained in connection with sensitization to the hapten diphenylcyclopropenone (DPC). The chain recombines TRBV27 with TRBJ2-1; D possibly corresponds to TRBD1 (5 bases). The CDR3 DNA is TGTGCCAGCATCTCTCAGGGAAATGAGCAGTTCTTC. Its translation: CASISQGNEQFF.